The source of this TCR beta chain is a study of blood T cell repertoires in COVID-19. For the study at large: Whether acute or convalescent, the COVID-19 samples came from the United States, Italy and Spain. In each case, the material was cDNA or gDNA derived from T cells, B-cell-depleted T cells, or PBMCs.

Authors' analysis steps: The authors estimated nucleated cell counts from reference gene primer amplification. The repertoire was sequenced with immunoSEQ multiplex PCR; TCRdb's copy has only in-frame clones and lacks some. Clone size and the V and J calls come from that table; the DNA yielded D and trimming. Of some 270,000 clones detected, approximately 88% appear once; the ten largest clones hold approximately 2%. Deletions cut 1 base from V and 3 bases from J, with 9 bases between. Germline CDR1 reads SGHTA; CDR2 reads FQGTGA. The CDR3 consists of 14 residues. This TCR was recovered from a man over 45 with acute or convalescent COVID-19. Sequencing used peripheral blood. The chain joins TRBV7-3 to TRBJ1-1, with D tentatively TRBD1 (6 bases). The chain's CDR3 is CASSLRPGDTEAFF. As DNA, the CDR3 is TGTGCCAGCAGCTTAAGGCCAGGGGACACTGAAGCTTTCTTT.